A selection of T cell receptor beta chains follows, all from one sample in a study of cytomegalovirus exposure and HLA in healthy donors. Sequencing was performed with immunoSEQ multiplex PCR; in TCRdb, only in-frame clones are kept and a portion is missing. Here the sample spans about 160,000 clones, around three quarters being singletons. The sequenced material came from PBMCs. The receptors come from a woman between 40 and 50 years old in good health and CMV-seronegative. Both conserved end residues are part of each CDR3. The order of the fields is clone size, D gene, J gene, V gene, CDR3 protein, CDR3 DNA. A D gene is named only where the DNA matches it firmly. Clone size is not always given. Where it is, it says once, few, many or a class for expanded clones.

NA NA TRBJ2-3 TRBV6-6 CASTEAGPTSTDTQYF TGTGCCAGCACCGAAGCGGGTCCGACAAGCACAGATACGCAGTATTTT
NA NA TRBJ1-2 TRBV5-1 CASSFGGTPGGHGYTF TGCGCCAGCAGCTTTGGGGGGACGCCAGGAGGTCATGGCTACACCTTC
NA TRBD2 TRBJ2-1 TRBV5-6 CASSILKREWDNEQFF TGTGCCAGCAGCATCCTAAAGCGGGAGTGGGACAATGAGCAGTTCTTC
few NA TRBJ2-2 TRBV11-3 CASSFGLTSGAGELFF TGTGCCAGCAGCTTCGGACTGACTTCAGGGGCCGGGGAGCTGTTTTTT
NA NA TRBJ1-2 TRBV7-9 CASSLYGDNGYTF TGTGCCAGCAGCTTATACGGGGATAATGGCTACACCTTC
once NA TRBJ1-1 TRBV11-2 CASSFHELDTEAFF TGTGCCAGCAGCTTTCATGAGCTCGACACTGAAGCTTTCTTT
NA NA TRBJ2-2 TRBV27 CASKDYGGELFF TGTGCCAGCAAGGACTATGGGGGGGAGCTGTTTTTT
NA TRBD1 TRBJ1-5 TRBV6-5 CASSQTGTGGQPQHF TGTGCCAGCAGCCAGACCGGGACAGGGGGACAGCCCCAGCATTTT
NA NA TRBJ1-4 TRBV7-9 CASSRVYNEKLFF TGTGCCAGCTCCAGGGTGTATAATGAAAAACTGTTTTTT
NA NA TRBJ2-5 TRBV12-1 CAIPPGLAEKETQYF TGTGCCATTCCCCCGGGACTAGCAGAAAAAGAGACCCAGTACTTC
NA TRBD2 TRBJ2-2 TRBV5-4 CASSLVRASGTSNTGELFF TGTGCCAGCAGCTTGGTCAGGGCTAGCGGGACCTCGAACACCGGGGAGCTGTTTTTT
once NA TRBJ2-7 TRBV30 CAWRAFAYEQYF TGTGCCTGGAGGGCTTTCGCCTACGAGCAGTACTTC
NA TRBD1 TRBJ2-2 TRBV6-1 CAILDRENTGELFF TGTGCCATCTTGGACAGGGAGAACACCGGGGAGCTGTTTTTT
few TRBD2 TRBJ2-1 TRBV7-6 CASSLLAGGRNEQFF TGTGCCAGCAGCCTGCTAGCGGGAGGGAGGAATGAGCAGTTCTTC
NA NA TRBJ2-7 TRBV28 CASSFSVYEQYF TGTGCCAGCAGTTTCAGTGTCTACGAGCAGTACTTC